The present entry profiles one T cell receptor beta chain with its context. This clone was picked up a small number of times. Which antigen it targets is not known. Base qualities are not at hand, and no much larger clone is one base apart. These data originate in a study of cytomegalovirus exposure and HLA in healthy donors (dated by TCRdb to the late 2010s). Study-level background: An earlier analysis of 587 of the donors reported about 260 Gb of sequence data and 117 million unique TCR beta sequences obtained from about 180 million T cells. An early release covering roughly 640 HLA-typed donors comprised about 300 gigabases of sequencing data and about 90 million unique TCR sequences. The genetic ancestry cluster associated with self-reported Caucasian donors included about 84% of the 398 genotyped donors. The study aimed to test whether cataloging public T cell receptors could reveal signatures of past pathogen exposure. Using immunosequencing, the study profiled T cell repertoires from 666 subjects and related those repertoires to cytomegalovirus serostatus. A separate validation cohort of over a hundred different subjects was used in addition to the roughly 700-subject first cohort. To predict cytomegalovirus infection status, the study combined high-throughput TCR immunosequencing, statistical association of individual TCRs with disease status, and machine learning. To study patterns of TCR occurrence, a later analysis re-analyzed previously published TCR beta repertoires from around 670 donors and added high-resolution HLA genotyping. Rather than using new phenotypic data, the later analysis identified candidate immune exposures from TCR beta sequences and from how often those sequences occurred across donors. In an earlier analysis of 550 to 700 of the donors, high-throughput TCR beta sequencing was used to judge whether each TCR beta V gene segment behaved as functional or pseudogenic. Alongside the repertoire data, information on donor age, sex, ethnicity and CMV serostatus was compiled. A later genetic analysis used genome-wide SNP genotypes for about 55% of the 666 donors, treating that subset as a discovery cohort. Every repertoire in the discovery cohort had been generated on one and the same sequencing platform. Class I and class II HLA loci were covered by the typing at four-digit resolution. The number of donors typed differed by locus, with roughly 620-630 for A, B, C, DRB1 and DQB1, about 500 for DQA1, about 610 for DPA1, and around 450 for DPB1. Because of strong linkage in the cohort, four to six DR-DQ haplotypes were treated as single units for association and clustering. Across some 400 genotyped donors of the cohort, an average of about 200,000 unique TCR beta nucleotide sequences per donor were sequenced, and around 20% of those sequences were non-productive. What the authors observed across the whole study: In a later analysis, around 17,000 TCR beta sequences were associated with specific HLA alleles at a false discovery rate of 0.05. A later analysis found that HLA-associated TCR beta chains were more clonally expanded and had lower generation probabilities than equally common non-associated chains. In a later genetic analysis, fewer N-insertions in productive TCRs were reported among donors in an Asian-associated ancestry cluster than the roughly 700-donor mean. Presence/absence analyses assumed roughly uniform sequencing depth across donors, an assumption that may not hold. In this cohort, only TCR beta chains were sequenced, and detectable features were limited by the absence of alpha or paired-chain data. When HLA alleles, especially DR and DQ, strongly co-occurred, attributing TCR associations to individual alleles was difficult. A further reported finding was that TCR beta sequences accurately predicted the HLA-A and HLA-B alleles for most subjects in the first cohort. In the study, some 160 TCR beta chains were listed as associated with cytomegalovirus. Cytomegalovirus status was reported to be diagnosed by the classifier with high specificity and sensitivity in both the original and validation cohorts. Correlated functional status among segregating V segments might be attributable to linkage disequilibrium, but an unknown experimental factor could not be ruled out. CMV serostatus was the only immune exposure information available for the cohort. The earlier analysis of nearly 600 of the donors excluded approximately 17 rarely observed V segments, including chromosome 9 orphons, because counts were too low. A cluster of highly shared sequence variants was judged likely to be a technical artifact of the sequencing pipeline. A later analysis reported that several top co-occurrence clusters appeared linked to parvovirus B19, influenza, CMV and Epstein-Barr virus. It was suggested by the authors that the approach could potentially be generalized to other disease states and immunological phenotypes. In a later analysis, most CMV-associated TCR beta chains were found to appear HLA-restricted, with HLA associations seemingly driven largely by CMV exposure. An earlier analysis of around 600 of the donors showed that most TCR beta V segments appeared in productive rearrangements either about 87% or about 30% of the time, which broadly matched IMGT annotations. In a later analysis, the rate of TCR association differed among HLA loci, with DRB1 alleles having the most associated TCRs and HLA-C alleles having the fewest. V-gene and J-gene trimming of TCR beta chains was associated with a missense DCLRE1C variant in a later genetic analysis, and the association was replicated in an independent cohort. Most TCR sequences were observed very rarely across donors, whereas some public TCRs were present in many individuals. A few of the identified cytomegalovirus-associated TCR beta chains were confirmed in vitro to be specific for cytomegalovirus antigens. Some IMGT-functional V segments, including TRBV6-2 and TRBV6-3, could not be distinguished by the 87-base-pair reads and were therefore excluded. Because some donors lacked HLA typing at each locus, the association tests relied only on the typed subset.

Libraries were made using the immunoSEQ multiplex PCR assay. A mixture of 60 forward primers for TCR Vbeta segments and 13 reverse primers for TCR Jbeta segments was used in the multiplex PCR. Amplification of the CDR3 region of rearranged TCR beta genes was performed with a multiplex PCR assay on genomic DNA. Amplified TCR beta libraries were sequenced as 87-base-pair reads on the Illumina HiSeq System. The paper's data handling went like this. A later analysis tallied 75 million to 95 million unique TCR beta chains across the 610 or so repertoires, and about 10 million of those chains were shared by two or more donors. To remove PCR and sequencing errors, raw reads were error-corrected and collapsed into unique sequences using a nearest-neighbor algorithm that merged closely related sequences. CDR3 sequences were aligned to IMGT reference sequences to assign V, D and J gene segments. For a sequence to be retained, a match of at least six nucleotides to both a V gene segment and a J gene segment was required. Rearrangements were classified as productive when the CDR3 lacked stop codons and remained in frame with V and J, and all other rearrangements were classified as non-productive. Following IMGT convention, CDR3 was defined as the stretch from the second conserved V-encoded cysteine to the conserved J-encoded phenylalanine. In an earlier analysis of more than 550 of the donors, sequences lacking an unambiguous match to a single V gene segment were excluded. In an earlier analysis of some 590 of the donors, a V segment was called functional when productive rearrangements were above 56.7%, and segregating when the standard deviation between donors exceeded 5%. To diagnose cytomegalovirus status from the catalog of TCR beta chain sequences, a statistical classification framework was built. In a later analysis, V and J genes were assigned by comparing TCR nucleotide sequences against IMGT/GENE-DB human TR gene sequences. The TCRdist pipeline was used in a later analysis to assign CDR3 sequences and most-parsimonious VDJ recombination scenarios. In a later analysis, each TCR beta chain was defined by its CDR3 amino acid sequence together with its V-gene family, and reads without a unique V-gene family were excluded. As a way to deal with suspected cross-contamination and a sequencing artifact, a later analysis dropped roughly 600 nucleotide sequences that were highly shared and had low generation probability. In a later analysis, a clonal expansion index for each public chain was calculated from normalized within-repertoire ranks of inferred template counts. In a later analysis, generation probabilities were computed using a VDJ recombination model fitted to out-of-frame rearrangements, and the results were checked against IGoR. In a later analysis, TCR-TCR, TCR-HLA and TCR-CMV co-occurrence was scored with hypergeometric tests, and a repertoire-size bias correction was applied to TCR pairs. In a later analysis, false discovery rates were estimated by permuting HLA or CMV assignments 20 times. A later analysis grouped co-occurring TCRs with DBSCAN, adding TCRdist sequence similarity when clustering within HLA-allele-positive subsets. Co-occurrence clustering excluded repertoires with fewer than 30,000 or more than 120,000 public chains, plus five with anomalous nucleotide sharing. TCRdb stores this immuneACCESS table with in-frame sequences only. Part of the clones is absent; in the studies checked, under half of the shortfall reflects unresolved V genes, and no reason is known for the rest. Clone size and V and J calls were adopted from that table, with D and trimming inferred from the DNA. The sample table holds some 200,000 clones, of which about 81% were seen once. Jointly, the top ten make up 2% to 2.5% of the sample.

The cohort comprised 666 healthy bone marrow donors. Cohort members were all nominally healthy when sampled, although unrecorded immune exposures were likely present. The donor tested CMV seronegative and was one of the 352 seronegative cohort members. A peripheral blood sample was collected from each donor, and TCR beta sequencing was performed on peripheral blood mononuclear cells. The Qiagen DNeasy Blood Extraction Kit was used to extract genomic DNA from the blood cell samples. Inclusive of the bounding cysteine and phenylalanine, the CDR3 is 18 residues long. Of the read, only the CDR3 DNA is kept; its 54 bases are in frame from base 1. V trim: 4 bases; J trim: 2 bases; unmatched bases: 11. From the germline V gene (reference sequence), CDR1 is SGHNT and CDR2 is YYREEE.

Recombination linked TRBV5-4 to TRBJ2-3, with 12 junctional bases fitting TRBD2. This clonotype originated in a woman in her 30s in good health and CMV-seronegative. The specimen was PBMCs. DNA sequence: TGTGCCAGCAGCGATGAGAAAACTAGCGGGGGGCTCACAGATACGCAGTATTTT. It translates as CASSDEKTSGGLTDTQYF.